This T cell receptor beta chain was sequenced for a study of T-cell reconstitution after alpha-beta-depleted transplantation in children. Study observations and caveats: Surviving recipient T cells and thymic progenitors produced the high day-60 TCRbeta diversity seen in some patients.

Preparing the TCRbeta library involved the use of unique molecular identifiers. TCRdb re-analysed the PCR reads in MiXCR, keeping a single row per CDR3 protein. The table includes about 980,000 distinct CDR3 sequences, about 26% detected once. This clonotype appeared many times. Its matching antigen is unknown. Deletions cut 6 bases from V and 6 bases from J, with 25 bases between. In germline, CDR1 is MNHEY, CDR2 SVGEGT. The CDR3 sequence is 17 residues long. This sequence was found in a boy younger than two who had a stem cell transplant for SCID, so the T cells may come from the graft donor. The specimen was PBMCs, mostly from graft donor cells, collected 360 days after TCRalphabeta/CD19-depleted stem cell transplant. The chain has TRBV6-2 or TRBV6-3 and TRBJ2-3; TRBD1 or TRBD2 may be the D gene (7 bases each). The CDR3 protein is CASRLDREGVFGDTQYF. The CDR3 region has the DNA TGTGCCAGCAGGCTCGACAGGGAGGGGGTGTTTGGGGATACGCAGTATTTT.